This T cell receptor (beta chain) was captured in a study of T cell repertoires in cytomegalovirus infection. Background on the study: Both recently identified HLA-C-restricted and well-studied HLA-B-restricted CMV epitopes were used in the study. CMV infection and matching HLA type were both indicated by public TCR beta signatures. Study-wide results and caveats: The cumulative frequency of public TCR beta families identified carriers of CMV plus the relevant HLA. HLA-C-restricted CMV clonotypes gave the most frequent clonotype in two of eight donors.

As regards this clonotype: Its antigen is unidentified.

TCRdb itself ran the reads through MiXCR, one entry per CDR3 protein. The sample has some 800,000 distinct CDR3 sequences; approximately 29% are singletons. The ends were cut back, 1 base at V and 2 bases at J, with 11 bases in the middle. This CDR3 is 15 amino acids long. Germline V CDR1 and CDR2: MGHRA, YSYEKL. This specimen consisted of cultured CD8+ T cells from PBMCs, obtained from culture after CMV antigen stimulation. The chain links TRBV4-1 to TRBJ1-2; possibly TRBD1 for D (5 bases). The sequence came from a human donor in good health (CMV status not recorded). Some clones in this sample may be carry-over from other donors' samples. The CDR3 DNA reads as TGCGCCAGCAGCCAAGTAATTTCAGGGAACTATGGCTACACCTTC. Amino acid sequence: CASSQVISGNYGYTF.